These T cell receptor beta chains were read from a single sample in a study of blood T cells in healthy people across ages. TCRdb reanalysed the 5' RACE reads using MiXCR and keeps one entry per CDR3 protein. Of some 1.4 million distinct CDR3 sequences listed, around 42% are singletons. Sample: blood. Receptors originate from a woman aged 18-29 years in good health. Each CDR3 is given with its conserved first and last residue. Fields, in order: V gene, clone size, D gene, J gene, CDR3 DNA, CDR3 protein. D genes are given only for firm matches. Size is omitted from some rows. Given values are once, few, many or a class for expanded clones.

v_call: TRBV7-2; clone_size: few; d_call: .; j_call: TRBJ2-4; cdr3_nt: TGTGCCAGCAGCCCCAGCGCGGGCAAAGCCAAAAACATTCAGTACTTC; cdr3_aa: CASSPSAGKAKNIQYF
v_call: TRBV7-9; clone_size: .; d_call: TRBD1; j_call: TRBJ2-5; cdr3_nt: TGTGCCAGCAGCTTTTCCCCGGGACAGGGAAACAATGAGCAGTACTTC; cdr3_aa: CASSFSPGQGNNEQYF
v_call: TRBV7-2; clone_size: few; d_call: .; j_call: TRBJ2-4; cdr3_nt: TGTGCCAGCAGCTTCCCTTCCGAGCGGATTCAGTACTTC; cdr3_aa: CASSFPSERIQYF
v_call: TRBV6-5; clone_size: .; d_call: .; j_call: TRBJ2-2; cdr3_nt: TGTGCCAGCAGCATCGGACGGGTCACCGGGGAGCTGTTTTTT; cdr3_aa: CASSIGRVTGELFF
v_call: TRBV5-1; clone_size: many; d_call: TRBD1; j_call: TRBJ1-2; cdr3_nt: TGCGCCAGCAGCTTGGGGACAGGCTATGGCTACACCTTC; cdr3_aa: CASSLGTGYGYTF
v_call: TRBV11-2; clone_size: .; d_call: TRBD2; j_call: TRBJ2-1; cdr3_nt: TGTGCCAGCAGCTTAGAACGCCTAGCGGGAAATGTATACAATGAGCGGTTCTTC; cdr3_aa: CASSLERLAGNVYNERFF
v_call: TRBV6-5; clone_size: few; d_call: .; j_call: TRBJ2-5; cdr3_nt: TGTGCCAGCAGCACAGGGATGGAGACCCAGTACTTC; cdr3_aa: CASSTGMETQYF
v_call: TRBV10-1; clone_size: .; d_call: .; j_call: TRBJ2-7; cdr3_nt: TGCGCCAGCAGTGAATGGGGTGGAGGCTCCTACGAGCAGTACTTC; cdr3_aa: CASSEWGGGSYEQYF
v_call: TRBV4-1; clone_size: few; d_call: .; j_call: TRBJ2-3; cdr3_nt: TGCGCCAGCAGCCAAGCCCAGGGGCAAACAGATACGCAGTATTTT; cdr3_aa: CASSQAQGQTDTQYF
v_call: TRBV21-1; clone_size: .; d_call: .; j_call: TRBJ2-1; cdr3_nt: TGTGCCAGCAGCAAAACCCGGGAGGGCCTCGTATGGAGTGAGCAGTTCTTC; cdr3_aa: CASSKTREGLVWSEQFF
v_call: TRBV3-1; clone_size: .; d_call: .; j_call: TRBJ1-2; cdr3_nt: TGTGCCAGCAGCCAAGGTGGGCAGGGGAGGAATGGCTACACCTTC; cdr3_aa: CASSQGGQGRNGYTF
v_call: TRBV12-3/TRBV12-4; clone_size: few; d_call: TRBD1; j_call: TRBJ1-4; cdr3_nt: TGTGCCAGCAGTCGGTACAGGGGGCCTAATGAAAAACTGTTTTTT; cdr3_aa: CASSRYRGPNEKLFF
v_call: TRBV3-1; clone_size: few; d_call: .; j_call: TRBJ1-1; cdr3_nt: TGTGCCAGCAGCCAAGATAGCGGAACAGAGGCTTTCTTT; cdr3_aa: CASSQDSGTEAFF
v_call: TRBV7-9; clone_size: few; d_call: .; j_call: TRBJ2-6; cdr3_nt: TGTGCCGTCCTGGACTCTGGGGCCAACGTCCTGACTTTC; cdr3_aa: CAVLDSGANVLTF
v_call: TRBV20-1; clone_size: .; d_call: .; j_call: TRBJ1-2; cdr3_nt: TGCAGTGCTAGAGGTGGGGGGTCGGTCCTCTATGGCTACACCTTC; cdr3_aa: CSARGGGSVLYGYTF
v_call: TRBV5-1; clone_size: few; d_call: .; j_call: TRBJ1-3; cdr3_nt: TGCGCCAGCAGCTTGGGGGGGACGGACTCTGGAAACACCATATATTTT; cdr3_aa: CASSLGGTDSGNTIYF
v_call: TRBV6-1; clone_size: few; d_call: TRBD1; j_call: TRBJ2-5; cdr3_nt: TGTGCCAGCAGTGAAGCATCAGGGACAGGGAGAGGAGAGACCCAGTACTTC; cdr3_aa: CASSEASGTGRGETQYF
v_call: TRBV12-3/TRBV12-4; clone_size: .; d_call: TRBD1; j_call: TRBJ2-4; cdr3_nt: TGTGCCAGCAGCCCGGGACAGGGGCCTTTCAATGAGCAGTACTTC; cdr3_aa: CASSPGQGPFNEQYF
v_call: TRBV28; clone_size: .; d_call: .; j_call: TRBJ2-7; cdr3_nt: TGTGCCAGCAGTTTAGTTTGGCGGGGCTCCTACAATGAGCAGTACTTC; cdr3_aa: CASSLVWRGSYNEQYF
v_call: TRBV20-1; clone_size: .; d_call: TRBD1; j_call: TRBJ1-6; cdr3_nt: TGCAGTGCCCCGGACAGGGGAACAAATTATAATTCACCCCTCCACTTT; cdr3_aa: CSAPDRGTNYNSPLHF
v_call: TRBV20-1; clone_size: .; d_call: TRBD2; j_call: TRBJ2-3; cdr3_nt: TGCAGTGCCCCACTAGCGGCTAGCGGTACAGATACGCAGTATTTT; cdr3_aa: CSAPLAASGTDTQYF
v_call: TRBV9; clone_size: .; d_call: TRBD2; j_call: TRBJ2-1; cdr3_nt: TGTGCCAGCAGCGCGGGACTAGCGGGGGGTTATGAGCAGTTCTTC; cdr3_aa: CASSAGLAGGYEQFF
v_call: TRBV3-1; clone_size: few; d_call: TRBD2; j_call: TRBJ2-5; cdr3_nt: TGTGCCAGCAGCCTCCGACTAGCGGGTGAACAAGAGACCCAGTACTTC; cdr3_aa: CASSLRLAGEQETQYF
v_call: TRBV7-2; clone_size: .; d_call: .; j_call: TRBJ2-5; cdr3_nt: TGTGCCAGCAGCTTAGAGCGGGAAGAGACCCAGTACTTC; cdr3_aa: CASSLEREETQYF
v_call: TRBV24-1; clone_size: once; d_call: .; j_call: TRBJ2-1; cdr3_nt: TGTGCCACCAGTGATTTGGGGACACAATCCTACAATGAGCAGTTCTTC; cdr3_aa: CATSDLGTQSYNEQFF
v_call: TRBV20-1; clone_size: .; d_call: TRBD2; j_call: TRBJ2-5; cdr3_nt: TGCAGCGCCCCTTCGACTAGCGGGGCTCGGAATGAGCAGTACTTC; cdr3_aa: CSAPSTSGARNEQYF
v_call: TRBV12-3/TRBV12-4; clone_size: .; d_call: TRBD1; j_call: TRBJ2-7; cdr3_nt: TGTGCCAGCAGTCACGGACAGGGGGCGTACTTC; cdr3_aa: CASSHGQGAYF
v_call: TRBV4-2; clone_size: .; d_call: .; j_call: TRBJ2-3; cdr3_nt: TGTGCCAGCAGCCCCGCCTCCCCTGATCTGGATACGCAGTATTTT; cdr3_aa: CASSPASPDLDTQYF